A selection of T cell receptor beta chains follows, all from one sample in a study of T cell repertoires in cytomegalovirus infection. TCRdb called the reads again in MiXCR, with one record for every CDR3 protein. The table shows just over 300,000 distinct CDR3 sequences, with 15% to 20% occurring only once. Sequencing was performed on PBMCs. The receptors stem from a human donor in good health (CMV status not recorded). Some clones in this sample may be carry-over from other donors' samples. The CDR3 runs from the conserved cysteine through the conserved F or W. The D gene is left open where the match is weak. Expanded clones get a size class; other rows say once, few or many, or leave the size out.

TRBJ2-7 | . | TRBV7-9 | many | CASSFDRGNEQYF | TGTGCCAGCAGCTTTGATCGGGGAAACGAGCAGTACTTC
TRBJ2-1 | TRBD2 | TRBV10-3 | . | CAISGTSGGLYNEQFF | TGTGCCATCAGTGGGACTAGCGGGGGTCTCTACAATGAGCAGTTCTTC
TRBJ2-5 | TRBD2 | TRBV12-3/TRBV12-4 | many | CASSLAGLAEETQYF | TGTGCCAGCAGTTTAGCGGGACTAGCGGAAGAGACCCAGTACTTC
TRBJ1-6 | TRBD1 | TRBV25-1 | . | CASSVMTGVDSPLHF | TGTGCCAGCAGTGTAATGACAGGGGTTGACTCACCCCTCCACTTT
TRBJ2-3 | . | TRBV20-1 | . | CSARLLTRSLPDTQYF | TGCAGTGCTAGACTCCTGACTAGAAGTCTCCCAGATACGCAGTATTTT
TRBJ2-3 | TRBD1 | TRBV2 | few | CASMSRGHSDTQYF | TGTGCCAGCATGAGCAGGGGGCACTCAGATACGCAGTATTTT
TRBJ2-3 | . | TRBV6-2/TRBV6-3 | few | CASSYRGTDTQYF | TGTGCCAGCAGTTACAGGGGGACAGATACGCAGTATTTT
TRBJ1-1 | . | TRBV5-6 | . | CASSLGPGKGTEAFF | TGTGCCAGCAGCCTTGGGCCAGGGAAGGGCACTGAAGCTTTCTTT
TRBJ2-1 | TRBD2 | TRBV28 | . | CASSHAGVGGNEQFF | TGTGCCAGCAGTCACGCGGGGGTGGGTGGCAATGAGCAGTTCTTC
TRBJ2-6 | . | TRBV7-8 | many | CASSLDQGSGANVLTF | TGTGCCAGCAGCTTAGATCAGGGTTCAGGGGCCAACGTCCTGACTTTC
TRBJ2-1 | . | TRBV12-3/TRBV12-4 | many | CASSLRSFSYNEQFF | TGTGCCAGCAGTTTGAGGAGTTTCTCCTACAATGAGCAGTTCTTC
TRBJ1-6 | TRBD1 | TRBV27 | . | CASRQGAIPPPPLHF | TGTGCCAGCCGACAGGGGGCCATCCCCCCCCCACCCCTCCACTTT
TRBJ2-5 | . | TRBV7-2 | many | CASSPNQETQYF | TGTGCCAGCAGTCCCAACCAAGAGACCCAGTACTTC
TRBJ2-5 | TRBD2 | TRBV4-1 | few | CASSQAAAASGQETQYF | TGCGCCAGCAGCCAAGCAGCCGCGGCTAGCGGCCAAGAGACCCAGTACTTC
TRBJ1-4 | . | TRBV7-2 | many | CASSPQGRGEKLFF | TGTGCCAGCAGCCCGCAGGGAAGGGGTGAAAAACTGTTTTTT
TRBJ1-6 | . | TRBV12-3/TRBV12-4 | many | CASSVQGRDSPLHF | TGTGCCAGCAGTGTACAGGGACGAGATTCACCCCTCCACTTT
TRBJ2-3 | . | TRBV5-6 | . | CASSLGLTSTDTQYF | TGTGCCAGCAGCTTAGGGTTAACCAGCACAGATACGCAGTATTTT
TRBJ1-6 | . | TRBV4-1 | . | CASSQEARGLGSPLHF | TGCGCCAGCAGCCAAGAAGCCCGGGGTCTCGGTTCACCCCTCCACTTT
TRBJ2-3 | TRBD2 | TRBV24-1 | once | CATKPTRGDTDTQYF | TGTGCCACCAAACCTACGCGGGGGGACACAGATACGCAGTATTTT
TRBJ2-3 | TRBD2 | TRBV7-3 | . | CASSIGLLGAGGTDTQYF | TGTGCCAGCAGCATAGGCCTCCTTGGCGCGGGGGGCACAGATACGCAGTATTTT
TRBJ2-5 | . | TRBV5-5 | few | CASSSNQGTQYF | TGTGCCAGCAGCTCGAATCAGGGGACCCAGTACTTC
TRBJ2-5 | TRBD2 | TRBV6-1 | few | CASKSGGAAETQYF | TGTGCCAGCAAGAGCGGGGGGGCAGCGGAGACCCAGTACTTC
TRBJ1-2 | . | TRBV2 | few | CASRTVSGGYTF | TGTGCCAGCAGGACAGTCTCCGGCGGCTACACCTTC
TRBJ2-5 | TRBD2 | TRBV5-1 | many | CASSTGTSGGLETQYF | TGCGCCAGCAGCACAGGGACTAGCGGGGGATTGGAGACCCAGTACTTC
TRBJ2-7 | . | TRBV7-2 | few | CASSFRDSEQYF | TGTGCCAGCAGCTTCCGGGACTCCGAGCAGTACTTC
TRBJ2-1 | . | TRBV28 | . | CASSSSVEQFF | TGTGCCAGCAGTTCTAGCGTTGAGCAGTTCTTC
TRBJ1-2 | . | TRBV28 | few | CASSSQELVGYTF | TGTGCCAGCAGCTCTCAGGAATTGGTTGGCTACACCTTC
TRBJ2-7 | . | TRBV2 | . | CASSERDSYEQYF | TGTGCCAGCAGTGAACGGGATTCCTACGAGCAGTACTTC
TRBJ1-2 | . | TRBV19 | few | CASSPRGTYGYTF | TGTGCCAGTAGCCCTAGGGGGACCTATGGCTACACCTTC
TRBJ2-1 | . | TRBV7-2 | many | CASSITDTQGGGKFF | TGTGCCAGCAGCATTACGGATACACAGGGTGGCGGAAAGTTCTTC
TRBJ1-1 | . | TRBV4-1 | few | CASSLSDGTEAFF | TGCGCCAGCAGCCTGAGTGATGGGACTGAAGCTTTCTTT
TRBJ2-7 | . | TRBV20-1 | few | CSASQLSGRTTYEQYF | TGCAGTGCCAGTCAGCTATCCGGTAGAACCACCTACGAGCAGTACTTC
TRBJ1-2 | TRBD1 | TRBV6-5 | many | CATQGGQGSYGYTF | TGTGCCACTCAGGGGGGACAGGGGTCCTATGGCTACACCTTC
TRBJ1-1 | . | TRBV7-2 | many | CASSLGLSANGGAFF | TGTGCCAGCAGCTTAGGACTGTCTGCCAACGGAGGAGCTTTCTTT
TRBJ2-6 | . | TRBV12-3/TRBV12-4 | . | CASSLGDSSSGANVLTF | TGTGCCAGCAGTTTAGGGGACTCCAGCTCTGGGGCCAACGTCCTGACTTTC
TRBJ1-5 | . | TRBV20-1 | . | CSVGQAIFSNQPQHF | TGCAGTGTGGGGCAAGCGATATTTAGCAATCAGCCCCAGCATTTT
TRBJ2-5 | . | TRBV6-5 | . | CASSHPRARGTQYF | TGTGCCAGCAGTCACCCAAGGGCGAGGGGGACCCAGTACTTC
TRBJ2-2 | . | TRBV4-1 | few | CASSPRLANGNTGELFF | TGCGCCAGCAGCCCAAGATTAGCGAACGGGAACACCGGGGAGCTGTTTTTT
TRBJ2-4 | TRBD2 | TRBV4-3 | . | CASSQEAPLAGGRDKNIQYF | TGCGCCAGCAGCCAAGAGGCTCCACTAGCGGGGGGGCGAGACAAAAACATTCAGTACTTC
TRBJ1-2 | . | TRBV2 | few | CASSEGRGSSGYTF | TGTGCCAGCAGTGAGGGTAGGGGATCGAGTGGCTACACCTTC
TRBJ2-7 | . | TRBV7-2 | medium-sized | CASSLVQGSYEQYF | TGTGCCAGCAGCTTGGTGCAGGGCTCCTACGAGCAGTACTTC
TRBJ2-1 | TRBD2 | TRBV10-3 | many | CAISAGTSAPTYNEQFF | TGTGCCATCAGTGCCGGGACTAGCGCACCGACCTACAATGAGCAGTTCTTC
TRBJ2-1 | . | TRBV25-1 | many | CASSELTGPHQNEQFF | TGTGCCAGCAGTGAATTAACAGGCCCGCACCAAAATGAGCAGTTCTTC
TRBJ2-3 | TRBD2 | TRBV27 | few | CASSLKGVSGGMDTQYF | TGTGCCAGCAGTTTAAAGGGGGTCAGCGGGGGCATGGATACGCAGTATTTT
TRBJ1-2 | TRBD1 | TRBV28 | . | CASSLMGQTYTF | TGTGCCAGCAGTTTAATGGGACAGACCTACACCTTC
TRBJ2-1 | . | TRBV5-1 | . | CASSLEVSVAEQFF | TGCGCCAGCAGCTTGGAGGTTTCAGTCGCTGAGCAGTTCTTC